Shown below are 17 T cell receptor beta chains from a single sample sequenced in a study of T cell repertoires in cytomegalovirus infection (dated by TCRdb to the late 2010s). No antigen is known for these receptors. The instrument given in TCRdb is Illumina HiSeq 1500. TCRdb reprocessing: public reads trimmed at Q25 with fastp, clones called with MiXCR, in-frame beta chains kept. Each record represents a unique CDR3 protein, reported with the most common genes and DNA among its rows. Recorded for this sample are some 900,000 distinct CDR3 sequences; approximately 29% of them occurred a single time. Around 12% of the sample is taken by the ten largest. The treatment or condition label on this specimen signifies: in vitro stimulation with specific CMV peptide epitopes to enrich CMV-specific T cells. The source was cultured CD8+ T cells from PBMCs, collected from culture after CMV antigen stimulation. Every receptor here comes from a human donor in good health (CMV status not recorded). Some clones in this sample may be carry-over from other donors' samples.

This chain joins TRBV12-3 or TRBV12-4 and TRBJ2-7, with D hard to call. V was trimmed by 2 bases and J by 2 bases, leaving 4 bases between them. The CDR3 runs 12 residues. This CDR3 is CASSLITYEQYF. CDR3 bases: TGTGCCAGCAGTTTAATAACCTACGAGCAGTACTTC.

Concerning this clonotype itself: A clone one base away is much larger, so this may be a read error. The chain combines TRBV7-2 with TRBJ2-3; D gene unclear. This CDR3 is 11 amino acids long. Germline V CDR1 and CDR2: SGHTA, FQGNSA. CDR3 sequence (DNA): TGTGCCGGCAGCTGGGCAGATACGCAGTATTTT. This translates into CAGSWADTQYF.

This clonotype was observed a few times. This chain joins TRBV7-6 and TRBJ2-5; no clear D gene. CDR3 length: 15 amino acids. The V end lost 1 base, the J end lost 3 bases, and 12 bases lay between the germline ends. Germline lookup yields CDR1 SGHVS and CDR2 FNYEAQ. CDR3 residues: CASSLVETRKETQYF. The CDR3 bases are TGTGCCAGCAGCTTAGTGGAGACGAGAAAAGAGACCCAGTACTTC.

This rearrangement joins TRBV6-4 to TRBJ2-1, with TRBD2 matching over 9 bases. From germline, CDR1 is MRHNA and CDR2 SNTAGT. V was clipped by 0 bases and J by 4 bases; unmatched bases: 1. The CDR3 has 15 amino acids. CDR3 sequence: CASSDSLAGYNEQFF. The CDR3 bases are TGTGCCAGCAGTGACTCCCTAGCGGGGTACAATGAGCAGTTCTTC.

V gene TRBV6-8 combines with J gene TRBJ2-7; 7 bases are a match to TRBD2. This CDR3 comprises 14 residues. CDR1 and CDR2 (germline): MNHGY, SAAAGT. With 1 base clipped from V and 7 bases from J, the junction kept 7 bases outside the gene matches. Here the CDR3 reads CASSYLRGIGEQYF. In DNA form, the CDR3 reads TGTGCCAGCAGTTACTTGCGGGGGATAGGGGAGCAGTACTTC.

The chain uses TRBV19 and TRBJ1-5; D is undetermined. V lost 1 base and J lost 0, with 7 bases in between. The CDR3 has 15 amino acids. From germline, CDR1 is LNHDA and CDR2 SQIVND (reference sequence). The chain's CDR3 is CASSIVGNSNQPQHF. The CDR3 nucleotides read TGTGCCAGTAGTATAGTGGGAAATAGCAATCAGCCCCAGCATTTT. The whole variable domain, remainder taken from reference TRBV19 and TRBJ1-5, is DGGITQSPKYLFRKEGQNVTLSCEQNLNHDAMYWYRQDPGQGLRLIYYSQIVNDFQKGDIAEGYSVSREKKESFPLTVTSAQKNPTAFYLCASSIVGNSNQPQHFGDGTRLSIL.

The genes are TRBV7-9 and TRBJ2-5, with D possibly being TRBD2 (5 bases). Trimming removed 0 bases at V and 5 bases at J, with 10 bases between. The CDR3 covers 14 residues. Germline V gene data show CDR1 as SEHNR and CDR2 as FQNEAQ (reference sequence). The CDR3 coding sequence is TGTGCCAGCAGCTTAGCGGAGGCGGTGGAGACCCAGTACTTC. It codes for CASSLAEAVETQYF.

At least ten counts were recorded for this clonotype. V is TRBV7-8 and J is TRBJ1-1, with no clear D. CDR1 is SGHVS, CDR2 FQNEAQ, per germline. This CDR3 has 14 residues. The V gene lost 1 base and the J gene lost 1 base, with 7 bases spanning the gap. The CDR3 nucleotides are TGTGCCAGCAGCTTAGATGGGCCGAACACTGAAGCTTTCTTT. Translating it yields CASSLDGPNTEAFF.

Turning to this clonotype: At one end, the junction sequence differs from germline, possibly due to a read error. This CDR3 is CVSSQKAGGSSYNEQFF. CDR3 sequence (DNA): TGTGTCAGCAGTCAGAAAGCGGGGGGGAGCTCCTACAATGAGCAGTTCTTC. The V gene is TRBV7-6, the J gene TRBJ2-1, with TRBD2 identical over 10 bases. CDR3 length: 17 amino acids. Germline CDR1 reads SGHVS; CDR2 reads FNYEAQ.

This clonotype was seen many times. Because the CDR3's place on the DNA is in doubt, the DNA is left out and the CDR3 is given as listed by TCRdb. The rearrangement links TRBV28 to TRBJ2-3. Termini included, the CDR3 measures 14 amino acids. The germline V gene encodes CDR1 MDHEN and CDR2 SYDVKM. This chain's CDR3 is CASSTSGSTDTQYF.

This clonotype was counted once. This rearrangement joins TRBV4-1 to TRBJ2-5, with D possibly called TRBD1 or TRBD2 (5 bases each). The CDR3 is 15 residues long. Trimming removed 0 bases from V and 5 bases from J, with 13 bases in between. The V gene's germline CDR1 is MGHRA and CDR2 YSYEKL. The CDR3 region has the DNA TGCGCCAGCAGCCAAGATATGTGGGGGTCCGAGACCCAGTACTTC. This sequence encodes CASSQDMWGSETQYF.

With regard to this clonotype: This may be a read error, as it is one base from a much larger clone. The CDR3 DNA follows: TGTGTCAGCACCACGGGGGGCGATGGCTACACCTTC. The encoded protein is CVSTTGGDGYTF. V gene TRBV12-3 or TRBV12-4 combines with J gene TRBJ1-2, with TRBD1 as a possible D gene (6 bases). The CDR3 is 12 residues long.

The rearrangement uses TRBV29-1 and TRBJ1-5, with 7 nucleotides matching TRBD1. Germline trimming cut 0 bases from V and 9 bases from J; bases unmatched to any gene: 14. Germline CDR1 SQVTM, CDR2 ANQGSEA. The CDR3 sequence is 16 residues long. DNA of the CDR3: TGCAGCGTTGAAGATAACAGGGACAGAGATAGTTGGCCCCAGCATTTT. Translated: CSVEDNRDRDSWPQHF.

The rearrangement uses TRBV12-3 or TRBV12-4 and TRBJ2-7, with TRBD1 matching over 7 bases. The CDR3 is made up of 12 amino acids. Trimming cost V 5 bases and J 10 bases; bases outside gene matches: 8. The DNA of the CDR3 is TGTGCCAGCAGTGTCACAGGGGTGGAACAGTACTTC. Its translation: CASSVTGVEQYF.

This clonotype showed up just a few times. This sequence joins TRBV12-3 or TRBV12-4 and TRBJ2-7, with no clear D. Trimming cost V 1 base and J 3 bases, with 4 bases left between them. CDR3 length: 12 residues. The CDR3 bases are TGTGCCAGCAGTTTAGTCCACTACGAGCAGTACTTC. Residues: CASSLVHYEQYF.

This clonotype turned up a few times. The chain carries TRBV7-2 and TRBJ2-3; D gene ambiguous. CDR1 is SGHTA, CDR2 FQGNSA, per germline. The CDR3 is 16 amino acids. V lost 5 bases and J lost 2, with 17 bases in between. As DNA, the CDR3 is TGTGCCAGCAGCCCTCTGGTATCTGCGGCCACAGATACGCAGTATTTT. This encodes CASSPLVSAATDTQYF.

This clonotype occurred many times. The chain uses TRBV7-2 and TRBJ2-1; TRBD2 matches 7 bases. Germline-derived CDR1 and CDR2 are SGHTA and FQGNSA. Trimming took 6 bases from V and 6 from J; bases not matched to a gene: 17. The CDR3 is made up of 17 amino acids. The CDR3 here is CASSHYGAGVGANEQFF. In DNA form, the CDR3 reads TGTGCCAGCAGTCATTATGGTGCGGGGGTAGGGGCCAATGAGCAGTTCTTC.